This T cell receptor (beta chain) was documented in a study of T cells after posttransplantation cyclophosphamide. Study-wide results and limits: Donor CD8+ memory clones often dominated recipient blood repertoires at later times. After PTCy, TRB diversity resembled that of CNI/methotrexate controls.

This clone was counted ten times or more. Its specificity is not known. Trimming left V 1 base short and J 5 bases short, with 23 bases between. Germline V lookup: CDR1 SGHVS, CDR2 FQNEAQ. This CDR3 is 18 amino acids long. Profiling relied on immunoSEQ multiplex PCR, and the TCRdb table lists in-frame clones only, not all of them. Recorded here are over 20,000 clones, none singletons. The sample was PBMCs. The TCR originated in a man aged 45-60 years in good health, CMV-negative, and a related stem cell transplant donor. This chain uses TRBV7-8 with TRBJ2-5; D uncertain. In DNA, the CDR3 is TGTGCCAGCAGCTTAGGGCCGTCTACGAACTCCCTCAGGGAGACCCAGTACTTC. Translating it yields CASSLGPSTNSLRETQYF.